These 21 T cell receptor beta chains came from one sample sequenced in a study of blood T cell repertoires in COVID-19. Method: immunoSEQ multiplex PCR; TCRdb's copy keeps in-frame clones and lacks some. The sample holds over 90,000 clones, under 80% seen once. What was sequenced was peripheral blood. All receptors come from a man between 65 and 85 years old with COVID-19, enrolled during active disease.

This clone turned up a few times. The chain employs TRBV7-3 and TRBJ2-2, with 7 bases that match TRBD1. The CDR3 runs 14 residues. Germline values: CDR1 SGHTA, CDR2 FQGTGA. With V trimmed by 5 bases and J by 5 bases, 5 bases remained unmatched. The CDR3 region is CASSKNRGTGELFF. As DNA, the CDR3 is TGTGCCAGCAGCAAAAACAGGGGTACCGGGGAGCTGTTTTTT. The full variable domain, completed using reference TRBV7-3 and TRBJ2-2, is GAGVSQTPSNKVTEKGKYVELRCDPISGHTALYWYRQSLGQGPEFLIYFQGTGAADDSGLPNDRFFAVRPEGSVSTLKIQRTERGDSAVYLCASSKNRGTGELFFGEGSRLTVL.

The chain recombines TRBV7-9 with TRBJ2-5, with 7 bases fitting TRBD2. CDR1 SEHNR and CDR2 FQNEAQ come from the germline V gene (reference sequence). The CDR3 has 15 amino acids. Trimming removed 3 bases from V and 6 bases from J; junction bases left unmatched: 10. The CDR3 here is CASSLAGVGGKTQYF. CDR3 nucleotide sequence: TGTGCCAGCAGCTTGGCGGGAGTGGGCGGGAAGACCCAGTACTTC.

The chain's CDR3 is CASIDRVPGGNTIYF. In DNA form, the CDR3 reads TGTGCCAGCATCGACAGGGTGCCGGGTGGAAACACCATATATTTT. The chain combines TRBV6-6 with TRBJ1-3; 7 positions match TRBD1. The CDR3 has 15 residues. The V segment lost 7 bases and the J segment 3 bases; nucleotides outside the gene matches: 9. The germline V gene encodes CDR1 MNHNY and CDR2 SVGAGI (reference sequence).

The chain combines TRBV4-3 with TRBJ2-3; TRBD2 aligns across 13 bases. The CDR3 sequence is 19 residues long. With V trimmed by 1 base and J by 4 bases, 11 bases remained unmatched. Germline lookup yields CDR1 LGHNA and CDR2 YSLEER. The chain's CDR3 is CASSQAGWTSGRGADTQYF. In DNA form, the CDR3 reads TGCGCCAGCAGCCAAGCGGGATGGACTAGCGGGAGAGGGGCAGATACGCAGTATTTT.

This clone was picked up a small number of times. The chain couples TRBV7-6 to TRBJ2-2; 7 positions agree with TRBD2. CDR3 size: 17 residues. V gave up 0 bases and J gave up 2 bases; unmatched junction bases: 6. Germline V gene data show CDR1 as SGHVS and CDR2 as FNYEAQ. CDR3 sequence: CASSLAGGTLNTGELFF. The CDR3 nucleotides read TGTGCCAGCAGCTTAGCGGGAGGGACTCTCAACACCGGGGAGCTGTTTTTT.

The chain links TRBV27 to TRBJ2-5; TRBD1 aligns across 7 bases. The CDR3 contains 14 residues. The ends lost 5 bases at V and 8 bases at J; junction bases unmatched: 11. Germline-derived CDR1 and CDR2 are MNHEY and SMNVEV (reference sequence). The CDR3 protein is CASSPLDREGTQYF. In nucleotides, the CDR3 is TGTGCCAGCAGTCCTCTCGACAGGGAAGGAACCCAGTACTTC.

This chain connects TRBV5-6 to TRBJ2-1, with TRBD2 as a possible D gene (5 bases). Trimming left V 2 bases short and J 0 bases short, with 6 bases between. CDR3 length equals 14 residues. Germline V lookup: CDR1 SGHDT, CDR2 YYEEEE. Here the CDR3 reads CASSFGGSYNEQFF. The CDR3 DNA follows: TGTGCCAGCAGCTTCGGAGGCTCCTACAATGAGCAGTTCTTC.

The chain couples TRBV5-1 to TRBJ2-7; TRBD2 aligns across 7 bases. The CDR3 is 14 amino acids. The V segment lost 4 bases and the J segment 3 bases; nucleotides outside the gene matches: 7. Germline V gives CDR1 SGHRS, CDR2 YFSETQ. Here the CDR3 DNA reads TGCGCCAGCAGCATGGGCCGGGGGGACTACGAGCAGTACTTC. Amino acid sequence: CASSMGRGDYEQYF.

This chain links TRBV4-3 with TRBJ2-3; D is perhaps TRBD2 (5 bases). The ends were cut back, 4 bases at V and 3 bases at J, with 14 bases in the middle. Germline CDR1 LGHNA, CDR2 YSLEER. The CDR3 contains 15 residues. The CDR3 sequence is CASSLDGLGTDTQYF. The CDR3 bases are TGCGCCAGCAGCCTTGACGGACTTGGGACAGATACGCAGTATTTT.

The chain carries TRBV5-1 and TRBJ2-4, with unresolved D. The CDR3 length is 14 residues. Per the germline V gene, CDR1 is SGHRS and CDR2 is YFSETQ. With 2 bases removed from V and 0 bases from J, the gap between germline ends came to 6 bases. The DNA for the CDR3 is TGCGCCAGCAGCTTTGAGATAGCCAAAAACATTCAGTACTTC. Encoded protein: CASSFEIAKNIQYF.

J is TRBJ2-7 and V is TRBV2; the match to TRBD2 covers 11 bases. Germline trimming cut 6 bases from V and 1 base from J; bases unmatched to any gene: 5. The CDR3 covers 15 residues. Germline CDR1 is SNHLY and CDR2 is FYNNEI. Here the CDR3 reads CASRALAGGSYEQYF. The CDR3 DNA follows: TGTGCCAGCAGAGCCCTAGCGGGAGGATCCTACGAGCAGTACTTC.

The chain uses TRBV4-2 and TRBJ1-3; the D gene is possibly TRBD1 (5 bases). The germline V gene encodes CDR1 LGHNA and CDR2 YNFKEQ. V lost 0 bases to trimming and J lost 4 bases, with 16 bases between them. The CDR3 sequence is 17 residues long. The CDR3 nucleotides read TGTGCCAGCAGCCAAGATTTGGGAAGGGGAGGAGGAAACACCATATATTTT. This codes for CASSQDLGRGGGNTIYF.

The chain employs TRBV27 and TRBJ1-1, with a weak D call TRBD1 (5 bases). V lost 8 bases and J lost 4, with 14 bases in between. Germline V gene sequence: CDR1 MNHEY, CDR2 SMNVEV (reference sequence). The CDR3 extends over 13 amino acids. The CDR3 sequence is CASGYGGATEAFF. The CDR3 DNA is TGTGCCAGCGGATACGGAGGGGCCACTGAAGCTTTCTTT.

The genes are TRBV18 and TRBJ2-6; 9 bases match TRBD1. J lost 4 bases, V lost 3 bases, and 16 bases had no gene match. The germline CDR1 and CDR2 sequences are KGHSH and LQKENI. The CDR3 is made up of 20 amino acids. The CDR3 coding sequence is TGTGCCAGCTCACCTCGGACTCGGACAGGGGTGGTGCGGGGGGCCAACGTCCTGACTTTC. Protein: CASSPRTRTGVVRGANVLTF.

This clone was detected only a few times. The chain couples TRBV7-2 to TRBJ2-5, with 10 bases that match TRBD1. The CDR3 sequence is 14 residues long. Germline CDR1 and CDR2: SGHTA and FQGNSA. The V segment lost 4 bases and the J segment 4 bases; nucleotides outside the gene matches: 3. The CDR3 nucleotides read TGTGCCAGCAGCTCGGACAGGGGGACAGAGACCCAGTACTTC. It is translated as CASSSDRGTETQYF.

V is TRBV28 and J is TRBJ1-5; D may be TRBD1 (6 bases). Trimming took 6 bases from V and 6 from J, leaving 21 bases between them. Germline CDR1 and CDR2: MDHEN and SYDVKM. CDR3 length equals 16 residues. The CDR3 sequence is CASRRTGTPAVQPQHF. CDR3 nucleotides: TGTGCCAGCAGACGTACCGGGACACCAGCCGTTCAGCCCCAGCATTTT. Supplemented by reference TRBV28 and TRBJ1-5, the full variable domain reads DVKVTQSSRYLVKRTGEKVFLECVQDMDHENMFWYRQDPGLGLRLIYFSYDVKMKEKGDIPEGYSVSREKKERFSLILESASTNQTSMYLCASRRTGTPAVQPQHFGDGTRLSIL.

This clone came up a few times. The same CDR3 can be traced to other DNA sequences in this sample. V is TRBV7-2 and J is TRBJ2-7; 7 positions agree with TRBD2. Losses at the gene ends were 0 bases for V and 2 bases for J; bases not matched to a gene: 4. CDR1 and CDR2 (germline): SGHTA, FQGNSA. This CDR3 contains 15 residues. The CDR3 DNA reads as TGTGCCAGCAGCTTAGCTGCTAGCGGCCCCTACGAGCAGTACTTC. Its translation: CASSLAASGPYEQYF.

Written as DNA, the CDR3 is TGTGCCAGCAGCCGAAGCGGGGGAGGGGGGGAGCTGTTTTTT. This encodes CASSRSGGGGELFF. This sequence joins TRBV3-1 (or the pseudogene TRBV3-2) and TRBJ2-2; 8 nucleotides match TRBD2. Looked up from germline, CDR1 is LGHDT and CDR2 is YNNKEL (reference sequence). This CDR3 is 14 amino acids long. V lost 4 bases, J lost 8 bases, and 6 bases stayed unmatched.

The rearrangement joins TRBV6-5 to TRBJ2-7, with TRBD2 identical over 9 bases. This CDR3 is 13 amino acids long. Losses at the gene ends were 7 bases for V and 5 bases for J; bases not matched to a gene: 6. Looked up from germline, CDR1 is MNHEY and CDR2 is SVGAGI. Here the CDR3 DNA reads TGTGCCAGCATCGGTAGCGGGAGTGACGAGCAGTACTTC. Its translation is CASIGSGSDEQYF.

This clone was recorded a few times. V usage is TRBV14 and J usage is TRBJ2-2; D not certain. Between the trimmed V and J ends, which lost 1 base and 3 bases, there was a span of 6 bases. The CDR3 covers 14 residues. The germline gives CDR1 SGHDN, CDR2 FVKESK. CDR3 residues: CASSQARYTGELFF. CDR3 coding DNA: TGTGCCAGCAGCCAAGCGCGATACACCGGGGAGCTGTTTTTT. The whole variable domain, remainder taken from reference TRBV14 and TRBJ2-2, is EAGVTQFPSHSVIEKGQTVTLRCDPISGHDNLYWYRRVMGKEIKFLLHFVKESKQDESGMPNNRFLAERTGGTYSTLKVQPAELEDSGVYFCASSQARYTGELFFGEGSRLTVL.

The CDR3 region has the DNA TGTGCCAGCAGTAATAGCGAGCAAGAGACCCAGTACTTC. It specifies CASSNSEQETQYF. The rearrangement uses TRBV2 and TRBJ2-5, with D possibly matching TRBD2 (5 bases). This CDR3 region has 13 residues. V was pared by 5 bases and J by 2 bases, with 9 bases between. From germline, CDR1 is SNHLY and CDR2 FYNNEI.